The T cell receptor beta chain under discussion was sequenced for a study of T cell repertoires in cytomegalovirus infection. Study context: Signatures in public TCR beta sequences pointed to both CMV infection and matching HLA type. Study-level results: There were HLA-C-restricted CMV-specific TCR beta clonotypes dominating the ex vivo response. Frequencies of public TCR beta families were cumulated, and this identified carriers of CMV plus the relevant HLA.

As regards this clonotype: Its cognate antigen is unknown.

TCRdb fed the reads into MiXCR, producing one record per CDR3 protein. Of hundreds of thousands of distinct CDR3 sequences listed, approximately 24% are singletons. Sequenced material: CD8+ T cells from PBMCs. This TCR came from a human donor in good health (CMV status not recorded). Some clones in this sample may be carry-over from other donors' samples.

As DNA, the CDR3 is TGTGCCAGTAGTATTTCGGGGGAAGATACGCAGTATTTT. Translated, it gives CASSISGEDTQYF. V is TRBV19 and J is TRBJ2-3, with a tentative D call TRBD2 (6 bases). The germline gives CDR1 LNHDA, CDR2 SQIVND (reference sequence). The V end was cut by 3 bases, the J end by 5 bases, with 9 bases between. The CDR3 length is 13 residues.